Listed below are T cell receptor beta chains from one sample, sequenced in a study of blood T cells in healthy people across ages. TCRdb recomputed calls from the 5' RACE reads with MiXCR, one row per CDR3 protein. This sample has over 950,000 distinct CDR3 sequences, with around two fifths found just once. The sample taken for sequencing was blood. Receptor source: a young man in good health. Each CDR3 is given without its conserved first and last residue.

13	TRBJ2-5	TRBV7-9	ASSLSRLVGETQY
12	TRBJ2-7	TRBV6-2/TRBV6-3	ASRTGPPPYEQY
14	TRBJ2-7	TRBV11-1	ASSLEESGLSYEQY
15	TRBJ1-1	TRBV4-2	ASSQEGRADMNTEAF
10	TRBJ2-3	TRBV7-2	ASSFSGDTQY
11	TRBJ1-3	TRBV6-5	ASTPGSGNTIY
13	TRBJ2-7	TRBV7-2	ASSLAGGKTTEQY
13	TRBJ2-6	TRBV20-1	SAKEGSSGANVLT
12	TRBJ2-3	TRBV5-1	AGSGTSGTDTQY
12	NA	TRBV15	ATSRDLRDNEQY
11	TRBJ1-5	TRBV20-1	SSLRAGNQPQH
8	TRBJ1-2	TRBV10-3	AIRGIGYT
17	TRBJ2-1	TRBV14	ASSQATGRGQGPLNEQF
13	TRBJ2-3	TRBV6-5	ASSRMSGTTDTQY
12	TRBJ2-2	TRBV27	ASTLSVVGGELF
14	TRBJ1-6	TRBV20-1	SAPRMGQGHNSPLH
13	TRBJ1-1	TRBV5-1	ASSLGGGGSTEAF
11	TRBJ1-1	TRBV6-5	ASRNMAGTEAF
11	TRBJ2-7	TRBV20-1	SARWAGDYEQY
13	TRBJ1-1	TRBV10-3	AISSARGKNTEAF
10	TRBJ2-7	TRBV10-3	ATGELVHEQY
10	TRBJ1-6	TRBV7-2	ASSVDISPLH